The clone carrying this TCR beta chain turned up a few times. What it binds is not known. Time point indicated: patch test 1, 2 weeks after DPC sensitization. Treatment specified: therapeutic diphenylcyclopropenone sensitization with weekly scalp DPC. Unfractionated whole blood yielded total RNA. One entry per CDR3 protein, called by TCRdb with MiXCR from the RACE reads. The sample lists 65,000 to 80,000 distinct CDR3 sequences; around a tenth were seen once. The CDR3 runs to 13 residues. V shed 6 bases and J shed 0 bases, with 12 bases lying between them. CDR1 is DFQATT and CDR2 is SNEGSKA in the germline V gene (reference sequence). The data originate from a study of human T cells and chemical hapten exposure. Study overall: The study sensitized with 2% DPC on an approximately 2 cm by approximately 2 cm patch of upper inner arm skin. General study results and limits: Expanded TCRs clustered into significantly more large CDR3 similarity groups than controls, the analysis revealed.

This TCR was recovered from a woman between 45 and 65 years old with alopecia areata. Some clones in this sample may be carry-over from other donors' samples. The input for sequencing was whole blood, taken in connection with sensitization to the hapten diphenylcyclopropenone (DPC). This sequence joins TRBV20-1 and TRBJ2-7, with a possible D match to TRBD2 (7 bases). CDR3: CSAGGQHSYEQYF. The CDR3 bases are TGCAGTGCCGGGGGGCAGCACTCCTACGAGCAGTACTTC.